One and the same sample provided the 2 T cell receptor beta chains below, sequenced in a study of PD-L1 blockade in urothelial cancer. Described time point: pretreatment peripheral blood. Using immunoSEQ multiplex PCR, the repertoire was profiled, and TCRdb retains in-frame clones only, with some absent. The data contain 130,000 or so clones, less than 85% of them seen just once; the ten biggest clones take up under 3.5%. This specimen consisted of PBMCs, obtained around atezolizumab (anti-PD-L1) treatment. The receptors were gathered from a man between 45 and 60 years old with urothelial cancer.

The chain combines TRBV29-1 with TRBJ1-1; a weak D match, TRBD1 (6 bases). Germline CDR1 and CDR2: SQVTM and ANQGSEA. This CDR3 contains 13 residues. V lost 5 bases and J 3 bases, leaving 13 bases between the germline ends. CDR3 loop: CSVLTGWYTEAFF. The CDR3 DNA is TGCAGCGTTCTTACAGGGTGGTACACTGAAGCTTTCTTT.

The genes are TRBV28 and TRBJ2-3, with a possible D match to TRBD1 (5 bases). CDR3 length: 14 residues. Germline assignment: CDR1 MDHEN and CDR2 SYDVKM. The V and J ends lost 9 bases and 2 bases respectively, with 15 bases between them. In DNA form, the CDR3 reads TGTGCCAGTCGGCAGGGTCCGAACACAGATACGCAGTATTTT. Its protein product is CASRQGPNTDTQYF.